This T cell receptor beta chain originates from a study of PD-L1 blockade in urothelial cancer. Study at large: Dosed intravenously at 1,200 mg every 3 weeks, atezolizumab was initiated by patients around 2014. Treatment start was followed by blood analysis at 3 weeks (second dose) and again at 6 weeks. The median number of T cells present in blood samples was around 150,000.

CDR1 LNHDA and CDR2 SQIVND come from the germline V gene (reference sequence). The CDR3 is made up of 13 amino acids. With 6 bases clipped from V and 6 bases from J, the junction kept 7 bases outside the gene matches. Using immunoSEQ multiplex PCR, the repertoire was profiled, and TCRdb retains in-frame clones only, with some absent. The sample has approximately 110,000 clones, under 85% seen once; the top ten hold about 2.2%. The sequence came from a man in his fifties with urothelial cancer. V and J are TRBV19 and TRBJ1-2; 7 nucleotides align to TRBD1. The specimen comprised PBMCs, sampled around atezolizumab (anti-PD-L1) treatment. The CDR3 reads CASREPTGDGYTF. For the CDR3, the DNA is TGTGCCAGTAGAGAACCAACAGGGGATGGCTACACCTTC.